These 5 T cell receptor beta chains originate from one sample sequenced in a study of post-analysis software for immune sequencing data. Findings of the study overall: When patients were compared with controls, four to six TRBV segments were more frequent, TRBV5-6, TRBV5-1 and TRBV20-1 among them.

These receptors have no identified antigens. Unique-molecular-identifier-tagged TCR beta cDNA libraries were used. MiXCR was run by TCRdb on the PCR reads, yielding one entry per CDR3 protein. The data contain about 620,000 distinct CDR3 sequences, 44% of them singletons. Sequencing input: blood. The receptors come from a girl aged 10 to 17 with multiple sclerosis.

V and J are TRBV29-1 and TRBJ1-1; 12 bases map to TRBD1. The ends lost 7 bases at V and 2 bases at J; junction bases unmatched: 8. This CDR3 has 15 residues. Germline V gene data show CDR1 as SQVTM and CDR2 as ANQGSEA. For the CDR3, the DNA is TGCAGCGGCCTGGGACAGGGGGCGAAAAACACTGAAGCTTTCTTT. Amino acids: CSGLGQGAKNTEAFF.

This clonotype was detected a few times. The chain couples TRBV25-1 to TRBJ2-7; no reliable D call. V lost 5 bases and J lost 3, with 11 bases in between. CDR3 length: 13 amino acids. CDR1 and CDR2 from the germline V gene are MGHDK and SYGVNS. The CDR3, as DNA: TGTGCCAGCAGTCCTTTATCCCGCTACGAGCAGTACTTC. Its translation is CASSPLSRYEQYF.

The V and J genes are TRBV5-1 and TRBJ2-1; 8 positions match TRBD2. This CDR3 has 15 residues. Germline CDR1 SGHRS, CDR2 YFSETQ. V shed 7 bases, J shed 0 bases, and the junction held 6 bases outside the gene matches. Here the CDR3 DNA reads TGCGCCAGCGACACGGGGGGGGTCTCCTACAATGAGCAGTTCTTC. Amino acid sequence: CASDTGGVSYNEQFF.

The chain has TRBV29-1 and TRBJ2-5; D uncertain. The CDR3 is 12 amino acids. The germline V gene has CDR1 SQVTM and CDR2 ANQGSEA. V gave up 4 bases and J gave up 1 base, with 7 bases separating them. Written as DNA, the CDR3 is TGCAGCGTTGGTAGGTTCCAAGAGACCCAGTACTTC. It yields the protein CSVGRFQETQYF.

A note on this clonotype: Since the CDR3 does not end with the conserved phenylalanine or tryptophan, this likely comes from a read error. This rearrangement joins TRBV5-1 to TRBJ2-3; either TRBD1 or TRBD2 may fit D (5 bases each). Germline CDR1 and CDR2: SGHRS and YFSETQ. V shed 4 bases and J shed 2 bases, with 14 bases lying between them. CDR3 size: 15 residues. This chain's CDR3 is CASSLWGFATDTQYL. CDR3 DNA sequence: TGCGCCAGCAGCCTGTGGGGGTTCGCCACAGATACGCAGTATTTG.